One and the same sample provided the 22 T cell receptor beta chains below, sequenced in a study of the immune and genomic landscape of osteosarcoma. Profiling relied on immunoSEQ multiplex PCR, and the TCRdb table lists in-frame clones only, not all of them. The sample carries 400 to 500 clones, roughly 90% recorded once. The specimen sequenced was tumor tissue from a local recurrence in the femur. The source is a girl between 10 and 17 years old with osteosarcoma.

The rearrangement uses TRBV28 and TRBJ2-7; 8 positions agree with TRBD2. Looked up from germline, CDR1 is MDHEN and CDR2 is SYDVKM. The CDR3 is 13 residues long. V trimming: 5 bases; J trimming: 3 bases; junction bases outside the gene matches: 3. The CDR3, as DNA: TGTGCCAGCAGTACCCGGGGGGGCTACGAGCAGTACTTC. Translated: CASSTRGGYEQYF.

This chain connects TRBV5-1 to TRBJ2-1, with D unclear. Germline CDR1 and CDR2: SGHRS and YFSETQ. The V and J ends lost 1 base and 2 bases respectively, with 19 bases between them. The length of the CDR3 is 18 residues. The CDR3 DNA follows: TGCGCCAGCAGCTTGCCTAGGGATTTTCTAACAACCTACAATGAGCAGTTCTTC. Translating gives CASSLPRDFLTTYNEQFF.

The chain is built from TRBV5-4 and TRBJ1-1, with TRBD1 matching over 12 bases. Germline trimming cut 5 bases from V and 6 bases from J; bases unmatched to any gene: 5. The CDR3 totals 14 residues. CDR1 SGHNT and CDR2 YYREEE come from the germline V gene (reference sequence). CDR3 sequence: CASRPGQGASEAFF. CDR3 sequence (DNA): TGTGCCAGCAGACCGGGACAGGGGGCATCTGAAGCTTTCTTT.

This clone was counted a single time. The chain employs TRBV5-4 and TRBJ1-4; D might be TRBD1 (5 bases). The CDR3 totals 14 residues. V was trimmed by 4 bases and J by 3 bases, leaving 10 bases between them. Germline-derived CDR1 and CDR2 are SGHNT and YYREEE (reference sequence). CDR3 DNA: TGTGCCAGCAGCCTCCAGGGAGCTAATGAAAAACTGTTTTTT. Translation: CASSLQGANEKLFF. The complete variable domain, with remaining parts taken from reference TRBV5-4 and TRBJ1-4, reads ETGVTQSPTHLIKTRGQQVTLRCSSQSGHNTVSWYQQALGQGPQFIFQYYREEENGRGNFPPRFSGLQFPNYSSELNVNALELDDSALYLCASSLQGANEKLFFGSGTQLSVL.

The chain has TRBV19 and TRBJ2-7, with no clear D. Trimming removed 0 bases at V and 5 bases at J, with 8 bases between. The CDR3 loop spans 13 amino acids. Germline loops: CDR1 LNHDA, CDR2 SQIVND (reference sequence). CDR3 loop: CASSIDFSDEQYF. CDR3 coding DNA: TGTGCCAGTAGTATAGATTTCTCGGACGAGCAGTACTTC.

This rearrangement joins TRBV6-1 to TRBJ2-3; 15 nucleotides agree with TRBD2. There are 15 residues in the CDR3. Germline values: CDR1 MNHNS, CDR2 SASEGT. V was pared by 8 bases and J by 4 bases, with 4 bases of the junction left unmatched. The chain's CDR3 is CASSGLAGGADTQYF. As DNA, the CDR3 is TGTGCCAGCTCGGGACTAGCGGGAGGTGCAGATACGCAGTATTTT.

The CDR3 loop is CSAYNSYEQYF. CDR3 sequence (DNA): TGCAGCGCTTACAACTCCTACGAGCAGTACTTC. This chain joins TRBV29-1 and TRBJ2-7; D remains unclear. Germline V gene data show CDR1 as SQVTM and CDR2 as ANQGSEA. V dropped 7 bases and J dropped 0 bases, with 7 bases sitting between them. The CDR3 loop spans 11 amino acids.

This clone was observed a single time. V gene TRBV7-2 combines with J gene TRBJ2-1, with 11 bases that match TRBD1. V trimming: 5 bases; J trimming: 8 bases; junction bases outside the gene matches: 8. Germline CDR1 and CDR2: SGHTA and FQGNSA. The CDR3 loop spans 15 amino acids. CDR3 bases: TGTGCCAGCAGCCCGGACAGGGGGCGCGTCGATGAGCAGTTCTTC. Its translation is CASSPDRGRVDEQFF.

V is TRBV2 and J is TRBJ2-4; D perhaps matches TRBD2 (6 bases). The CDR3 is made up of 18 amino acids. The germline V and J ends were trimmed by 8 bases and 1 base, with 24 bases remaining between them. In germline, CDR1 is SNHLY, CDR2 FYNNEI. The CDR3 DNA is TGTGCCAGCCGGGAGAGGTTGGAGGGTACAATGGCCAAAAACATTCAGTACTTC. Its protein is CASRERLEGTMAKNIQYF.

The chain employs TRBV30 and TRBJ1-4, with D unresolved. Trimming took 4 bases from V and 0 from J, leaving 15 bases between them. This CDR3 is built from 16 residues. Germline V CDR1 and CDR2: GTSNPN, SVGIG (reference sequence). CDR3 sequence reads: CAWNWRPAPTNEKLFF. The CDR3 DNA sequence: TGTGCCTGGAATTGGCGCCCGGCCCCAACTAATGAAAAACTGTTTTTT. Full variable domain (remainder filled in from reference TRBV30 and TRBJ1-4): SQTIHQWPATLVQPVGSPLSLECTVEGTSNPNLYWYRQAAGRGLQLLFYSVGIGQISSEVPQNLSASRPQDRQFILSSKKLLLSDSGFYLCAWNWRPAPTNEKLFFGSGTQLSVL.

The DNA of the CDR3 is TGTGCCAGCAGCTTAGTTTTGCTAGCGGGAGGGCCCCCAGAGACCCAGTACTTC. It translates to CASSLVLLAGGPPETQYF. J is TRBJ2-5 and V is TRBV7-2; 12 bases line up with TRBD2. Per the germline V gene, CDR1 is SGHTA and CDR2 is FQGNSA. Unmatched junction bases numbered 10, after V lost 1 base and J lost 4 bases. The CDR3 totals 18 residues.

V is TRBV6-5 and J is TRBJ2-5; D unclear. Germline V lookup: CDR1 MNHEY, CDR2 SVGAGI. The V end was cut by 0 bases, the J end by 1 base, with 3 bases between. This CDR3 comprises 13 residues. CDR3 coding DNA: TGTGCCAGCAGTTACTCGGGCCAAGAGACCCAGTACTTC. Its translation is CASSYSGQETQYF.

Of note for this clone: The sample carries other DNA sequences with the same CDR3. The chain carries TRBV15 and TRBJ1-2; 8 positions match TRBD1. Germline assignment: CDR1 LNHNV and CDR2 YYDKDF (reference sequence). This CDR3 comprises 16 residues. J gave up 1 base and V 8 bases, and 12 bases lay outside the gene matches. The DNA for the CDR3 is TGTGCCACCGATACCGGGACAGGACTCTTTAACTATGGCTACACCTTC. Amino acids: CATDTGTGLFNYGYTF.

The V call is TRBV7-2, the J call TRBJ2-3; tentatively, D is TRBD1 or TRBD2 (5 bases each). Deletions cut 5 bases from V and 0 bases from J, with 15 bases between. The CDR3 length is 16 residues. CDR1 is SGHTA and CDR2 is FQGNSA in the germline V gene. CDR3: CASSPGRPSSTDTQYF. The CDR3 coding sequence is TGTGCCAGCAGCCCGGGACGCCCCTCTAGCACAGATACGCAGTATTTT.

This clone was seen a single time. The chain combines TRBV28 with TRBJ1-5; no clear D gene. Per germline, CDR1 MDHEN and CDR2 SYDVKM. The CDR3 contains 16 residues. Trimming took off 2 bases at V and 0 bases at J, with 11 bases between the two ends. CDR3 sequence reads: CASSLSQYYSNQPQHF. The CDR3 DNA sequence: TGTGCCAGCAGTTTAAGTCAGTATTATAGCAATCAGCCCCAGCATTTT.

CDR3 residues: CASSRGGFLETQYF. The CDR3 DNA reads TGTGCCAGCAGCCGAGGGGGCTTTTTAGAGACCCAGTACTTC. This chain joins TRBV14 and TRBJ2-5, with 7 positions matching TRBD1. The J segment lost 4 bases and the V segment lost 4 bases, leaving 6 bases of the junction unmatched. Germline CDR1 reads SGHDN; CDR2 reads FVKESK. There are 14 residues in the CDR3.

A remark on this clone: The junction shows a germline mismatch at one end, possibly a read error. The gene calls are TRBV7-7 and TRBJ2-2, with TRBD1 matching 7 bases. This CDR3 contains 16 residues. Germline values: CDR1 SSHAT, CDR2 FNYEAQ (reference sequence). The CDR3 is CASSFTATGNAGELFF. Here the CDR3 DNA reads TGTGCTAGCAGCTTTACGGCGACAGGGAACGCCGGGGAGCTGTTTTTT.

CDR3 sequence reads: CASEAILVQSRANVLTF. The CDR3 bases are TGTGCCAGCGAAGCTATTCTCGTACAAAGTCGGGCCAACGTCCTGACTTTC. This chain joins TRBV5-7 and TRBJ2-6, with D hard to call. TRBV5-7 is sorted into the ORF group, with uncertain function. V lost 7 bases and J lost 5, with 22 bases in between. The CDR3 sequence is 17 residues long.

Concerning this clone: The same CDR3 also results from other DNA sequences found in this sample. CDR3 loop: CASSVIAGGTYEQYF. The CDR3 region has the DNA TGTGCCAGCAGCGTCATCGCAGGGGGCACCTACGAGCAGTACTTC. J is TRBJ2-7 and V is TRBV6-4; 8 nucleotides align to TRBD1. Per germline, CDR1 MRHNA and CDR2 SNTAGT. The CDR3 sequence is 15 residues long. Losses at the gene ends were 6 bases for V and 2 bases for J; bases not matched to a gene: 9.

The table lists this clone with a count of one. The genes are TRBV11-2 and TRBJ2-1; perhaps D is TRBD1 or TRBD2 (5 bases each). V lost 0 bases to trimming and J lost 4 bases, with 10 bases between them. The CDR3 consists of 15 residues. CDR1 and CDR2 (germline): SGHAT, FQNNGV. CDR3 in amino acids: CASSLEQGPYNEQFF. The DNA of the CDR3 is TGTGCCAGCAGCTTAGAGCAGGGACCATACAATGAGCAGTTCTTC.

The CDR3 bases are TGTGCCAGCTCACCTCTTGGCCGACCTAGCACAGATACGCAGTATTTT. Residues: CASSPLGRPSTDTQYF. The chain recombines TRBV18 with TRBJ2-3; no clear D gene. The CDR3 covers 16 residues. The germline CDR1 and CDR2 sequences are KGHSH and LQKENI. Trimming cost V 3 bases and J 0 bases, with 13 bases left between them.

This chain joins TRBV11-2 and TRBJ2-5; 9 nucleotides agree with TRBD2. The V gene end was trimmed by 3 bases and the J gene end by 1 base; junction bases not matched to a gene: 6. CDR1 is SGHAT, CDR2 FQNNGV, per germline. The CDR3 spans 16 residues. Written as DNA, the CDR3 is TGTGCCAGCAGCTTCACGGGACTAGCATTCCAAGAGACCCAGTACTTC. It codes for CASSFTGLAFQETQYF. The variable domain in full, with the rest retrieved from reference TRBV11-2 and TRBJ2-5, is EAGVAQSPRYKIIEKRQSVAFWCNPISGHATLYWYQQILGQGPKLLIQFQNNGVVDDSQLPKDRFSAERLKGVDSTLKIQPAKLEDSAVYLCASSFTGLAFQETQYFGPGTRLLVL.